The rows below give T cell receptor beta chains drawn from one sample of a study of T cell repertoires and Cas9 in healthy adults. Data came from immunoSEQ multiplex PCR; TCRdb stores just in-frame clones and leaves some out. Of some 15,000 clones listed, around 90% are singletons. The sequenced material came from Tregs (CD4+, CD25+, CD127-, CD137-, CD154-) from PBMCs; culture status not recorded. The receptors shown here come from a human donor in good health. Both conserved end residues are part of each CDR3. Fields, in order: J gene, V gene, D gene, clone size, CDR3 protein, CDR3 DNA. The D gene is left open where the match is weak. Clone size is shown for a subset of rows, as once, few, many or a class of expanded clone.

TRBJ1-6 | TRBV18 | TRBD1 | once | CASSGTASSYNSPLHF | TGTGCCAGCTCCGGGACAGCTAGCTCCTATAATTCACCCCTCCACTTT
TRBJ2-3 | TRBV7-9 | NA | NA | CASSLVIVDTQYF | TGTGCCAGCAGCTTAGTTATTGTGGATACGCAGTATTTT
TRBJ1-1 | TRBV29-1 | NA | NA | CSGKDSLNTEAFF | TGCAGCGGCAAGGACAGCCTAAACACTGAAGCTTTCTTT
TRBJ1-3 | TRBV28 | NA | NA | CASSLVGGLSSGNTIYF | TGTGCCAGCAGTTTAGTGGGCGGACTATCCTCTGGAAACACCATATATTTT
TRBJ2-1 | TRBV6-1 | TRBD1 | NA | CASRGDRWSYNEQFF | TGTGCCAGCAGAGGGGACAGGTGGTCCTACAATGAGCAGTTCTTC
TRBJ1-5 | TRBV19 | NA | NA | CASRIAWGYSNQPQHF | TGTGCCAGTAGGATTGCGTGGGGTTATAGCAATCAGCCCCAGCATTTT
TRBJ2-4 | TRBV11-2 | NA | NA | CASSFMGTKNIQYF | TGTGCCAGCAGCTTTATGGGAACGAAAAACATTCAGTACTTC
TRBJ2-2 | TRBV5-4 | TRBD1 | NA | CASSLRQGGSNTGELFF | TGTGCCAGCAGCTTGCGACAGGGGGGCTCGAACACCGGGGAGCTGTTTTTT
TRBJ2-7 | TRBV7-8 | NA | NA | CASSLDWGESYEQYF | TGTGCCAGCAGCTTAGATTGGGGGGAGTCCTACGAGCAGTACTTC
TRBJ1-5 | TRBV6-1 | TRBD1 | NA | CASSEWDRGLDNQPQHF | TGTGCCAGCAGTGAATGGGACAGGGGGCTGGACAATCAGCCCCAGCATTTT
TRBJ1-1 | TRBV18 | NA | NA | CASSPREGFTEAFF | TGTGCCAGCTCACCACGGGAAGGATTCACTGAAGCTTTCTTT
TRBJ2-1 | TRBV6-5 | TRBD2 | NA | CASSYSGGANEQFF | TGTGCCAGCAGTTATAGCGGGGGGGCGAATGAGCAGTTCTTC
TRBJ1-1 | TRBV5-1 | NA | NA | CASSLAGVDTEAFF | TGCGCCAGCAGCTTGGCAGGGGTGGACACTGAAGCTTTCTTT
TRBJ2-3 | TRBV15 | NA | NA | CATSRVGRGGHTDTQYF | TGTGCCACCAGCAGAGTAGGAAGGGGCGGACACACAGATACGCAGTATTTT
TRBJ2-1 | TRBV19 | NA | once | CASSIAGTSYNEQFF | TGTGCCAGTAGTATAGCAGGGACCTCCTACAATGAGCAGTTCTTC
TRBJ2-5 | TRBV4-2 | TRBD2 | NA | CASSQQDAGLRGGQETQYF | TGTGCCAGCAGCCAACAAGATGCCGGGTTGCGGGGGGGCCAAGAGACCCAGTACTTC
TRBJ1-2 | TRBV20-1 | NA | NA | CSAPTGYTF | TGCAGTGCTCCGACCGGCTACACCTTC
TRBJ1-6 | TRBV6-1 | TRBD1 | NA | CASSSGTGDSPLHF | TGTGCCAGCAGCTCCGGGACAGGGGATTCACCCCTCCACTTT
TRBJ2-5 | TRBV7-2 | NA | once | CASSLGGLEETQYF | TGTGCCAGCAGCTTAGGGGGGCTAGAAGAGACCCAGTACTTC
TRBJ2-2 | TRBV15 | NA | NA | CATSRDAGNTGELFF | TGTGCCACCAGCAGAGATGCGGGGAACACCGGGGAGCTGTTTTTT
TRBJ2-3 | TRBV7-9 | NA | NA | CASSKTTGGSDTQYF | TGTGCCAGCAGCAAAACTACTGGGGGGTCAGATACGCAGTATTTT
TRBJ2-4 | TRBV5-5 | NA | NA | CASSLQGNIQYF | TGTGCCAGCAGCTTGCAGGGAAACATTCAGTACTTC
TRBJ2-7 | TRBV5-1 | NA | NA | CASSSDRSGYEQYF | TGCGCCAGCAGCTCTGACAGGTCCGGGTACGAGCAGTACTTC
TRBJ2-5 | TRBV11-3 | NA | NA | CASSPRIWETQYF | TGTGCCAGCAGCCCCCGTATTTGGGAGACCCAGTACTTC
TRBJ2-7 | TRBV5-4 | NA | NA | CASSQGRAGLGDYEQYF | TGTGCCAGCAGCCAGGGACGAGCTGGGCTAGGGGACTACGAGCAGTACTTC
TRBJ2-3 | TRBV19 | TRBD2 | once | CASSIEGLAGTDTQYF | TGTGCCAGTAGTATAGAGGGACTAGCGGGCACAGATACGCAGTATTTT
TRBJ1-1 | TRBV6-5 | NA | NA | CASSYGSTEAFF | TGTGCCAGCAGTTACGGGAGCACTGAAGCTTTCTTT
TRBJ2-7 | TRBV11-2 | TRBD1 | NA | CASSWDRETEQYF | TGTGCCAGCAGCTGGGACAGGGAGACCGAGCAGTACTTC
TRBJ1-2 | TRBV7-2 | NA | NA | CASSFLSLDRSGYTF | TGTGCCAGCAGCTTTTTATCCTTGGACAGAAGTGGCTACACCTTC
TRBJ1-1 | TRBV19 | NA | NA | CASSIAPRLGWKTEAFF | TGTGCCAGTAGTATAGCTCCAAGGCTCGGGTGGAAAACTGAAGCTTTCTTT
TRBJ1-5 | TRBV7-8 | NA | NA | CASSLQNGVQPQHF | TGTGCCAGCAGCTTACAAAACGGGGTTCAGCCCCAGCATTTT
TRBJ1-1 | TRBV5-5 | NA | NA | CASSLLNTEAFF | TGTGCCAGCAGTCTGCTGAACACTGAAGCTTTCTTT
TRBJ1-4 | TRBV7-9 | NA | NA | CASSFYDPPIPKLFF | TGTGCCAGCAGCTTTTACGACCCACCCATCCCGAAACTGTTTTTT
TRBJ2-2 | TRBV4-1 | TRBD2 | NA | CASSQERGLMNTGELFF | TGCGCCAGCAGCCAAGAAAGGGGACTAATGAACACCGGGGAGCTGTTTTTT
TRBJ1-4 | TRBV11-1 | NA | NA | CASSLREFDKLFF | TGTGCCAGCAGCTTACGTGAGTTCGACAAACTGTTTTTT
TRBJ1-1 | TRBV6-1 | NA | NA | CASWPSTGYLTEAFF | TGTGCCAGCTGGCCTTCCACAGGGTATCTCACTGAAGCTTTCTTT
TRBJ1-3 | TRBV20-1 | NA | NA | CSQSRGNTIYF | TGCAGTCAAAGCCGAGGAAACACCATATATTTT
TRBJ2-7 | TRBV5-5 | NA | NA | CASSPVRGPYEQYF | TGTGCCAGCAGCCCGGTACGGGGGCCCTACGAGCAGTACTTC
TRBJ2-2 | TRBV18 | TRBD1 | NA | CASSPSGGAGTGELFF | TGTGCCAGCTCACCGTCAGGGGGCGCGGGCACCGGGGAGCTGTTTTTT
TRBJ2-6 | TRBV30 | NA | NA | CAWSVIGSGANVLTF | TGTGCCTGGAGTGTAATAGGGTCTGGGGCCAACGTCCTGACTTTC
TRBJ2-5 | TRBV5-1 | TRBD1 | NA | CASSSAGTGQETQYF | TGCGCCAGCAGCTCAGCAGGGACAGGGCAAGAGACCCAGTACTTC
TRBJ1-2 | TRBV11-2 | TRBD1 | NA | CASSSLGQGKPNYGYTF | TGTGCCAGCAGCTCCCTAGGACAGGGAAAGCCCAACTATGGCTACACCTTC
TRBJ1-2 | TRBV6-1 | TRBD1 | NA | CASRLGQGSNYGYTF | TGTGCCAGCAGACTCGGACAGGGGTCTAACTATGGCTACACCTTC
TRBJ1-1 | TRBV29-1 | NA | NA | CSVGDTEAFF | TGCAGCGTTGGGGACACTGAAGCTTTCTTT